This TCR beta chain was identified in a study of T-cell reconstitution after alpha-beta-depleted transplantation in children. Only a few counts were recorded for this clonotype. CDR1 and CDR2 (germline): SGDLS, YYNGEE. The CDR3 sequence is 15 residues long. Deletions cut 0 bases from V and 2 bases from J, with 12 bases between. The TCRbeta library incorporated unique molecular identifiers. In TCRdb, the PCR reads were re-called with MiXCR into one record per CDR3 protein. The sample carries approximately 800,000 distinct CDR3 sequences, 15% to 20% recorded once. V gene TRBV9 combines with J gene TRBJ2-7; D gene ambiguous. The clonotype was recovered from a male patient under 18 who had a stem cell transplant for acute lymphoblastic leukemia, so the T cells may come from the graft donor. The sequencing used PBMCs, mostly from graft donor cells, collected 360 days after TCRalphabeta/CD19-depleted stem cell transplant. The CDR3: CASSVDWQGPYEQYF. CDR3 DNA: TGTGCCAGCAGCGTAGATTGGCAAGGCCCCTACGAGCAGTACTTC.